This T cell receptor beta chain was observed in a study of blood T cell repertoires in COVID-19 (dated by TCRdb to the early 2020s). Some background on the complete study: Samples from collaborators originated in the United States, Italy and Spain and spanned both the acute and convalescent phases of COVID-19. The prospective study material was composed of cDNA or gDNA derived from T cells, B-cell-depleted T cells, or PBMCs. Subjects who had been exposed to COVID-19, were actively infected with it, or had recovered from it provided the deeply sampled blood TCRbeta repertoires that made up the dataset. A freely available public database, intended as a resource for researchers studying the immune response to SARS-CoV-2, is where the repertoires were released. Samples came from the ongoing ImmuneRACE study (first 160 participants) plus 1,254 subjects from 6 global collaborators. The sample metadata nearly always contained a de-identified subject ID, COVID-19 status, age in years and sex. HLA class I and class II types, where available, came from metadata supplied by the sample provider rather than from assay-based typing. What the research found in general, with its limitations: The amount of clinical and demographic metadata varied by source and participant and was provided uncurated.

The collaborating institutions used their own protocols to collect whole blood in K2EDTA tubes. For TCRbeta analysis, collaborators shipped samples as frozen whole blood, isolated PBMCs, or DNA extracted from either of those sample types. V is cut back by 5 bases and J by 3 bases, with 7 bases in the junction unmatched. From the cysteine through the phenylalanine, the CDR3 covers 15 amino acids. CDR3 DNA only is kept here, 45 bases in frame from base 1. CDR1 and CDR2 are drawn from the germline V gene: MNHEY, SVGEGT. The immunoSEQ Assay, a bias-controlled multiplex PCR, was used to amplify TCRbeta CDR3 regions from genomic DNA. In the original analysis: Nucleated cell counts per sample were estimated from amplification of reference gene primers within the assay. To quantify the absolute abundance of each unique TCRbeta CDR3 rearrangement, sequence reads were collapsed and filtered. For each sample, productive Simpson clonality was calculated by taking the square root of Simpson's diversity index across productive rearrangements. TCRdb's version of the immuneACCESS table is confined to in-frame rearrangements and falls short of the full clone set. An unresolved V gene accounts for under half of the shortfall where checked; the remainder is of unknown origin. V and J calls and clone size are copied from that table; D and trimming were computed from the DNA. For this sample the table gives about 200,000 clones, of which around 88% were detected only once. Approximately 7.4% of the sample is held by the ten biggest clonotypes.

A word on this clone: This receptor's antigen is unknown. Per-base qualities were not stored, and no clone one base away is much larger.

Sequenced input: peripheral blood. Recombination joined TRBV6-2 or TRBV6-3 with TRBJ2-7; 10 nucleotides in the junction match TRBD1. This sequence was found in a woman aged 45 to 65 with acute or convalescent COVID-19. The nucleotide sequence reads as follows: TGTGCCAGCAGTGACGTCGGGACAGGGGTCTACGAGCAGTACTTC. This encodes CASSDVGTGVYEQYF.